These T cell receptor beta chains were read from a single sample in a study of cytomegalovirus exposure and HLA in healthy donors. Generated by immunoSEQ multiplex PCR, the TCRdb table keeps only in-frame clones and is missing some. The sample has about 98,000 clones, approximately 87% seen once; the top ten hold around 2.6%. Input material: PBMCs. These TCRs come from a man aged 40-49 years in good health and CMV-seronegative. The CDR3 runs from the conserved cysteine through the conserved F or W. Each record gives: J gene, D gene, V gene, clone size, CDR3 DNA, CDR3 protein. D genes are given only for firm matches. Some rows have no size entry. The others give once, few or many, or a class for an expanded clone.

J: TRBJ2-7; D: TRBD1; V: TRBV4-2; size: few; DNA: TGTGCCAGCAGCCGGGGGGACAGGGGTTTTGCCGAGCAGTACTTC; CDR3: CASSRGDRGFAEQYF
J: TRBJ1-6; D: -; V: TRBV7-2; size: -; DNA: TGTGCCAGCAGCTTAATCGGCCGTACTCCGCGGTCACCCCTCCACTTT; CDR3: CASSLIGRTPRSPLHF
J: TRBJ1-5; D: TRBD1; V: TRBV19; size: -; DNA: TGTGCCAGTAGTGGCGGGACAGGGGGCGGTCAGCCCCAGCATTTT; CDR3: CASSGGTGGGQPQHF
J: TRBJ1-6; D: -; V: TRBV28; size: -; DNA: TGTGCCAGCAGTTTGTCAGGGTTCTCACCCCTCCACTTT; CDR3: CASSLSGFSPLHF
J: TRBJ2-5; D: -; V: TRBV19; size: -; DNA: TGTGCCAGTAGTATAGGGGGGCAGGCCCAAGAGACCCAGTACTTC; CDR3: CASSIGGQAQETQYF
J: TRBJ1-2; D: TRBD1; V: TRBV5-8; size: -; DNA: TGTGCCAGCAGCTTGGGGACAGGGAACTATGGCTACACCTTC; CDR3: CASSLGTGNYGYTF
J: TRBJ2-3; D: -; V: TRBV9; size: -; DNA: TGTGCCAGCAGCGTACAGGTACAGGCCACAGATACGCAGTATTTT; CDR3: CASSVQVQATDTQYF
J: TRBJ2-3; D: -; V: TRBV6-5; size: -; DNA: TGTGCCAGCAGTTACCGCGGACAGTCCCATACGCAGTATTTT; CDR3: CASSYRGQSHTQYF
J: TRBJ2-1; D: -; V: TRBV5-1; size: once; DNA: TGCGCCAGCAGCTCGCCCCAGACAGGCTACAATGAGCAGTTCTTC; CDR3: CASSSPQTGYNEQFF
J: TRBJ2-2; D: -; V: TRBV27; size: few; DNA: TGTGCCAGCAGTTCCTCGACCGGGGAGCTGTTTTTT; CDR3: CASSSSTGELFF
J: TRBJ1-5; D: -; V: TRBV7-9; size: -; DNA: TGTGCCAGCAGCACCAACAGGGACCAGCCCCAGCATTTT; CDR3: CASSTNRDQPQHF
J: TRBJ1-6; D: TRBD1; V: TRBV18; size: -; DNA: TGTGCCAGCTCACCAGCCGGGACAGGGATTAAGTCCCTCCACTTT; CDR3: CASSPAGTGIKSLHF
J: TRBJ1-1; D: -; V: TRBV7-8; size: -; DNA: TGTGCCAGCAGCTTAGCGCATCGTCTTGAGATCAGGGTTTCTGAAGCTTTCTTT; CDR3: CASSLAHRLEIRVSEAFF
J: TRBJ2-3; D: TRBD2; V: TRBV4-3; size: -; DNA: TGCGCCAGCAGCCGAAAAATGGGGCGCCGACTAGCGGGGGGTACCACAGATGCGCAGTATTTT; CDR3: CASSRKMGRRLAGGTTDAQYF
J: TRBJ2-7; D: -; V: TRBV4-2; size: -; DNA: TGTGCCAGCAGCCAAGTTTCGGACTGGATCCCCTACGAGCAGTACTTC; CDR3: CASSQVSDWIPYEQYF
J: TRBJ2-1; D: -; V: TRBV7-3; size: once; DNA: TGTGCCAGCAGCTTCCCGGGACTGAAATCCTACAATGAGCAGTTCTTC; CDR3: CASSFPGLKSYNEQFF
J: TRBJ2-7; D: -; V: TRBV12-5; size: -; DNA: TGTGCTAGTGGTTTTCTTTCCGGGGTGGGGTCCTACGAGCAGTACTTC; CDR3: CASGFLSGVGSYEQYF
J: TRBJ2-3; D: TRBD2; V: TRBV2; size: -; DNA: TGTGCCAGCAGTGAACTTCTTAGCGGGGGCACAGATACGCAGTATTTT; CDR3: CASSELLSGGTDTQYF
J: TRBJ2-3; D: TRBD2; V: TRBV2; size: once; DNA: TGTGCCAGCAGTGGTTTCCGGGGGGGCCCAGATACGCAGTATTTT; CDR3: CASSGFRGGPDTQYF
J: TRBJ1-2; D: -; V: TRBV5-1; size: -; DNA: TGCGCCAGCAGCTTGAACAGTAACTATGGCTACACCTTC; CDR3: CASSLNSNYGYTF
J: TRBJ1-1; D: -; V: TRBV19; size: few; DNA: TGTGCCAGTAGTATAAGTCACAGGGAGTCTGAAGCTTTCTTT; CDR3: CASSISHRESEAFF
J: TRBJ2-5; D: TRBD1; V: TRBV14; size: once; DNA: TGTGCCAGCAGCCCCGGGGGACAGGCCAAACCTCTTAGTCCTTACTTC; CDR3: CASSPGGQAKPLSPYF
J: TRBJ2-1; D: TRBD2; V: TRBV5-1; size: -; DNA: TGCGCCAGCAGCCTTAGCGGGGGGGCAAATGAGCAGTTCTTC; CDR3: CASSLSGGANEQFF
J: TRBJ1-6; D: TRBD1; V: TRBV7-6; size: once; DNA: TGTGCCAGCAGCTTAGTCGAGGGGGCTAAGAATTCACCCCTCCACTTT; CDR3: CASSLVEGAKNSPLHF
J: TRBJ2-3; D: -; V: TRBV19; size: -; DNA: TGTGCCAGTAGTGCCGGGGAAAAGGCCACGCAGTATTTT; CDR3: CASSAGEKATQYF
J: TRBJ2-2; D: -; V: TRBV7-9; size: -; DNA: TGTGCCAGCAGCTTAGTCAGCGGGACCGGGGAGCTGTTTTTT; CDR3: CASSLVSGTGELFF
J: TRBJ1-1; D: TRBD1; V: TRBV4-2; size: -; DNA: TGTGCCAGCAGCCAAGATAGACAGGGGAACACTGAAGCTTTCTTT; CDR3: CASSQDRQGNTEAFF
J: TRBJ2-1; D: TRBD1; V: TRBV6-5; size: -; DNA: TGTGCCAGCAGTTACACCGGGACAGTGGACAATGAGCAGTTCTTC; CDR3: CASSYTGTVDNEQFF
J: TRBJ1-2; D: -; V: TRBV6-4; size: few; DNA: TGTGCCAGCAGTGGGACAGCCGATTCCTATGGCTACACCTTC; CDR3: CASSGTADSYGYTF
J: TRBJ1-1; D: -; V: TRBV7-9; size: -; DNA: TGTGCCAGCAGCTCCCCGGGACTTTCATCGGTGAACACTAAAGCTTTCTTT; CDR3: CASSSPGLSSVNTKAFF
J: TRBJ1-2; D: -; V: TRBV6-5; size: -; DNA: TGTGCCAGCAGCCACCAGGGAAACTATGGCTACACCTTC; CDR3: CASSHQGNYGYTF
J: TRBJ2-2; D: -; V: TRBV9; size: -; DNA: TGTGCCAGCAGCGTAGAGGCGGGGAAGAACACCGGGGAGCTGTTTTTT; CDR3: CASSVEAGKNTGELFF
J: TRBJ2-7; D: -; V: TRBV4-1; size: -; DNA: TGCGCCAGCAGCCAAGATCCGACACCTGGCAGCTCCTACGAGCAGTACTTC; CDR3: CASSQDPTPGSSYEQYF
J: TRBJ1-1; D: -; V: TRBV14; size: -; DNA: TGTGCCAGCAGCCGCAACAGGGCCATGAACACTGAAGCTTTCTTT; CDR3: CASSRNRAMNTEAFF
J: TRBJ2-1; D: -; V: TRBV29-1; size: few; DNA: TGCAGCGCCGAGGGCGGGGCGACTTCATCCTACAATGAGCAGTTCTTC; CDR3: CSAEGGATSSYNEQFF
J: TRBJ2-2; D: -; V: TRBV7-3; size: -; DNA: TGTGCCAGCAGCTTAGTGGGCGGGGGCAACACCGGGGAGCTGTTTTTT; CDR3: CASSLVGGGNTGELFF
J: TRBJ1-2; D: TRBD1; V: TRBV5-1; size: -; DNA: TGCGCCAGCAGCGGGGGACAGGGGGCGACCCTCTATGGCTACACCTTC; CDR3: CASSGGQGATLYGYTF
J: TRBJ1-2; D: -; V: TRBV28; size: -; DNA: TGTGCCAGCAGCCTGAGCGGGGGACACTATGGCTACACCTTC; CDR3: CASSLSGGHYGYTF
J: TRBJ1-1; D: -; V: TRBV12-2; size: -; DNA: TGTGCAAGTCGCTTAGCGCAGGGGCGGGCTTTCTTT; CDR3: CASRLAQGRAFF
J: TRBJ1-2; D: -; V: TRBV7-2; size: -; DNA: TGTGCCAGCAGCTCAATAGGGGGAGCCGACTATGGCTACACCTTC; CDR3: CASSSIGGADYGYTF
J: TRBJ1-1; D: -; V: TRBV7-2; size: -; DNA: TGTGCCAGCAGCCTGCGGCAGCTCGCCACTGAAGCTTTCTTT; CDR3: CASSLRQLATEAFF
J: TRBJ2-2; D: TRBD1; V: TRBV7-6; size: -; DNA: TGTGCCAGCAGGTGGGACAGCGGTATTGTTTCCGGGGAGCTGTTTTTT; CDR3: CASRWDSGIVSGELFF